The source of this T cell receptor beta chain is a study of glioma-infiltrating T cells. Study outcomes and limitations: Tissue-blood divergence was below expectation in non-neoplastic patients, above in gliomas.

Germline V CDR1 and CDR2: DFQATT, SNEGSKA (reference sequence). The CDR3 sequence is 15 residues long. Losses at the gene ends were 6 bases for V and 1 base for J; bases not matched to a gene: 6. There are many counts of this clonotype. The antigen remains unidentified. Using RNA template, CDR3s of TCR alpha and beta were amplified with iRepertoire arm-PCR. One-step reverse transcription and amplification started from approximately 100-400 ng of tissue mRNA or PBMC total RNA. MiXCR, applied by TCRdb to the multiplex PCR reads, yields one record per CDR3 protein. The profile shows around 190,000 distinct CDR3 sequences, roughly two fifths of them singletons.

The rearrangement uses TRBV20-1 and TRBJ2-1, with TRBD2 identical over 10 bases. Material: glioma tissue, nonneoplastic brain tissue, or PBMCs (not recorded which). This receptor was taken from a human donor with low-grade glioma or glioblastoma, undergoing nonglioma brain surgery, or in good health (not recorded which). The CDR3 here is CSALAGVGSYNEQFF. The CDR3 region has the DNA TGCAGTGCCCTAGCGGGAGTAGGGTCCTACAATGAGCAGTTCTTC.